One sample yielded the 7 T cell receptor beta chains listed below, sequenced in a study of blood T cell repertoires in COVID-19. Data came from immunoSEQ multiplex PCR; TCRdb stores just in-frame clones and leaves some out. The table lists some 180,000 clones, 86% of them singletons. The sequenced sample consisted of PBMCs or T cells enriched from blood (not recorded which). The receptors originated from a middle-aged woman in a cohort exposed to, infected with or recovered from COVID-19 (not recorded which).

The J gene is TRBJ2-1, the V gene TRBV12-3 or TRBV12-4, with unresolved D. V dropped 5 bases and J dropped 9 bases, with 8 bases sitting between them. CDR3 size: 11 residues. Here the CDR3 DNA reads TGTGCCAGCAGTCCCTCGAGTGAGCAGTTCTTC. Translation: CASSPSSEQFF.

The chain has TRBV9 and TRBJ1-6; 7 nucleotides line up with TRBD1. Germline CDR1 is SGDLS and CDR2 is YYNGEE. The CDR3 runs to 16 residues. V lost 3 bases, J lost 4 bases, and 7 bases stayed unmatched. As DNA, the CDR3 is TGTGCCAGCAGCGAGCCCCAGGGGGTGTATAATTCACCCCTCCACTTT. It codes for CASSEPQGVYNSPLHF.

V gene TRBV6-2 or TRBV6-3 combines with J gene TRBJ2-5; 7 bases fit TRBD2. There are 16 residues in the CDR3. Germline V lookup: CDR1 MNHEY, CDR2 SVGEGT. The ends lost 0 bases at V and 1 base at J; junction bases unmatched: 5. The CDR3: CASSYSQRDSQETQYF. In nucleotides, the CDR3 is TGTGCCAGCAGTTACTCCCAGCGGGATAGCCAAGAGACCCAGTACTTC.

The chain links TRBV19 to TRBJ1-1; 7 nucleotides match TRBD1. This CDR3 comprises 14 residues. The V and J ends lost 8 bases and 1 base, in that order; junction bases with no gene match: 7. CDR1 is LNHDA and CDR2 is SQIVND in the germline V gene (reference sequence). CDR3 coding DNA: TGTGCCAGTCGGGAAGACAGGGAGAACACTGAAGCTTTCTTT. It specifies CASREDRENTEAFF.

The CDR3 loop is CASSLVRDFYNEQFF. For the CDR3, the DNA is TGTGCCAGCAGCTTAGTCCGGGACTTCTACAATGAGCAGTTCTTC. V usage is TRBV11-2 and J usage is TRBJ2-1; weak D call: TRBD2 (6 bases). V dropped 1 base and J dropped 3 bases, with 10 bases sitting between them. Germline assignment: CDR1 SGHAT and CDR2 FQNNGV. This CDR3 is 15 amino acids long. The entire variable domain, with the rest obtained from reference TRBV11-2 and TRBJ2-1, is as follows: EAGVAQSPRYKIIEKRQSVAFWCNPISGHATLYWYQQILGQGPKLLIQFQNNGVVDDSQLPKDRFSAERLKGVDSTLKIQPAKLEDSAVYLCASSLVRDFYNEQFFGPGTRLTVL.

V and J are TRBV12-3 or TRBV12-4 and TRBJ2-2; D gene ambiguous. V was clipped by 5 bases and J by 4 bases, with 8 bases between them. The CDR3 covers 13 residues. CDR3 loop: CASSEPSTGELFF. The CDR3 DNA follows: TGTGCCAGCAGTGAGCCAAGCACCGGGGAGCTGTTTTTT.

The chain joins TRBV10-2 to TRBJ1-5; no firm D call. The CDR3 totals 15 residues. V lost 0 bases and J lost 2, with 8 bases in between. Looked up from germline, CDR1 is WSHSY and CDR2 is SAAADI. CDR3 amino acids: CASSESPGGNQPQHF. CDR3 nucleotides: TGCGCCAGCAGTGAGTCTCCCGGGGGCAATCAGCCCCAGCATTTT.